Sequencing of this T cell receptor beta chain was carried out in a study of beta chain features in type 1 diabetes. This clone was picked up a small number of times. Investigators reverse transcribed all isolated RNA, so they sequenced expressed TCRB transcripts. Clones were sequenced by immunoSEQ multiplex PCR, and TCRdb holds only the in-frame ones, with some missing. The table shows almost 350,000 clones, with 20% occurring only once. The CDR3 extends over 14 amino acids. Per the germline V gene, CDR1 is ENHRY and CDR2 is SYGVKD. Trimming shortened V by 2 bases and J by 6 bases, and 11 bases separated the two germline ends.

Sequences were obtained from naive CD4+ T cells from blood. The sequence was obtained from a woman under 30 in good health. The gene calls are TRBV10-3 and TRBJ2-1; D perhaps matches TRBD2 (5 bases). The chain's CDR3 is CAISERAGFNEQFF. CDR3 sequence (DNA): TGTGCCATCAGTGAGAGGGCGGGCTTCAATGAGCAGTTCTTC.